The T cell receptor (beta chain) described here comes from a study of cytomegalovirus exposure and HLA in healthy donors. Study-wide background: Assignment to the Caucasian-associated ancestry cluster applied to 75% to 85% of the approximately 400 genotyped donors.

Despite likely unrecorded immune exposures, the donors were nominally healthy at the time of sampling. Study-wide results and limits: Altogether, 150 to 200 TCR beta chains were recorded as cytomegalovirus-associated. There were some public TCRs occurring in many donors, but most TCR sequences were rare.

As concerns this clone: Its specificity is not known.

Per the germline V gene, CDR1 is SGHRS and CDR2 is YFSETQ. V dropped 4 bases and J dropped 4; count of bases not matched to a gene: 6. The CDR3 runs to 16 residues. A multiplex PCR was run with 60 Vbeta primers and 13 Jbeta primers. The method was immunoSEQ multiplex PCR; TCRdb's version includes in-frame clones alone and lacks a portion of them. Of roughly 130,000 clones in the sample, about four fifths were seen once. This sequence joins TRBV5-1 and TRBJ2-1; 12 bases align to TRBD2. Sequenced: PBMCs. The receptor's source is a man between 18 and 35 years old in good health and CMV-seronegative. This CDR3 reads CASSVPTSGGYNEQFF. The CDR3, as DNA: TGCGCCAGCAGCGTTCCGACTAGCGGGGGATACAATGAGCAGTTCTTC. The full variable domain, completed using reference TRBV5-1 and TRBJ2-1, is KAGVTQTPRYLIKTRGQQVTLSCSPISGHRSVSWYQQTPGQGLQFLFEYFSETQRNKGNFPGRFSGRQFSNSRSEMNVSTLELGDSALYLCASSVPTSGGYNEQFFGPGTRLTVL.